Presented here are 18 T cell receptor beta chains from one specimen sequenced in a study of cytomegalovirus exposure and HLA in healthy donors. PCR involved 60 Vbeta and 13 Jbeta primers. Profiled with immunoSEQ multiplex PCR; TCRdb holds only in-frame clones, not every one. The table has approximately 46,000 clones, around 68% seen once. The sample was PBMCs. Source of these receptors: a man aged 30-40 years in good health and CMV-seronegative.

The rearrangement joins TRBV9 to TRBJ2-7, with 9 positions matching TRBD2. Germline V gene lookup returns CDR1 SGDLS and CDR2 YYNGEE. The CDR3 loop spans 16 amino acids. Unmatched junction bases numbered 6, after V lost 0 bases and J lost 2 bases. CDR3 sequence: CASSVGVAGDTYEQYF. In DNA form, the CDR3 reads TGTGCCAGCAGCGTAGGGGTAGCGGGAGATACCTACGAGCAGTACTTC.

J is TRBJ2-1 and V is TRBV19, with TRBD2 matching 8 bases. Unmatched junction bases numbered 5, after V lost 3 bases and J lost 4 bases. The CDR3 spans 15 residues. From germline, CDR1 is LNHDA and CDR2 SQIVND (reference sequence). This chain's CDR3 is CASSMVAGGYNEQFF. The CDR3 coding sequence is TGTGCCAGTAGTATGGTTGCGGGAGGATACAATGAGCAGTTCTTC.

The genes are TRBV27 and TRBJ1-1, with D possibly being TRBD1 (5 bases). CDR3 size: 11 residues. Germline V gene lookup returns CDR1 MNHEY and CDR2 SMNVEV (reference sequence). The ends were cut back, 5 bases at V and 5 bases at J, with 6 bases in the middle. The CDR3 region has the DNA TGTGCCAGCAGTCAGGGAACTGAAGCTTTCTTT. Translated, it gives CASSQGTEAFF.

For this clone: Germline and junction disagree at one end, which may indicate a read error. J is TRBJ2-7 and V is TRBV7-9; possibly TRBD1 or TRBD2 for D (7 bases each). This CDR3 is 12 amino acids long. Germline V gene data show CDR1 as SEHNR and CDR2 as FQNEAQ (reference sequence). For the CDR3, the DNA is TGTTCCAGCAGGGGGACTACGGGAGAGCAGTACTTC. Translation: CSSRGTTGEQYF. The whole variable domain, remainder taken from reference TRBV7-9 and TRBJ2-7, is DTGVSQNPRHKITKRGQNVTFRCDPISEHNRLYWYRQTLGQGPEFLTYFQNEAQLEKSRLLSDRFSAERPKGSFSTLEIQRTEQGDSAMYLCSSRGTTGEQYFGPGTRLTVT.

This chain links TRBV5-6 with TRBJ2-5; no clear D gene. Deletions cut 0 bases from V and 5 bases from J, with 14 bases between. The CDR3 is 15 amino acids. The germline gives CDR1 SGHDT, CDR2 YYEEEE. The CDR3 nucleotides read TGTGCCAGCAGCTTGGGGATTTCCGGGTTTGAGACCCAGTACTTC. Translation: CASSLGISGFETQYF.

The chain joins TRBV11-2 to TRBJ2-5; 11 nucleotides agree with TRBD2. Trimming took 2 bases from V and 1 from J; bases not matched to a gene: 3. Per germline, CDR1 SGHAT and CDR2 FQNNGV. The CDR3 is 16 amino acids. The CDR3 loop is CASSLKLAGVQETQYF. The CDR3 nucleotides read TGTGCCAGCAGCTTAAAACTAGCGGGGGTCCAAGAGACCCAGTACTTC.

This chain uses TRBV5-1 with TRBJ1-4; D may be TRBD1 (6 bases). This CDR3 has 15 residues. Trimming took off 0 bases at V and 5 bases at J, with 11 bases between the two ends. Germline V gene lookup returns CDR1 SGHRS and CDR2 YFSETQ. CDR3: CASSLETGKNEKLFF. CDR3 in DNA: TGCGCCAGCAGCTTGGAAACAGGGAAAAATGAAAAACTGTTTTTT.

This clone was detected only a few times. The chain carries TRBV5-1 and TRBJ2-2, with 8 nucleotides matching TRBD2. CDR1 and CDR2 from the germline V gene are SGHRS and YFSETQ. The CDR3 runs to 16 residues. J gave up 0 bases and V 1 base, and 2 bases lay outside the gene matches. CDR3 amino acids: CASSLTSGSNTGELFF. The CDR3 DNA follows: TGCGCCAGCAGCTTGACTAGCGGTTCGAACACCGGGGAGCTGTTTTTT.

This chain uses TRBV11-2 with TRBJ2-1; 10 bases are a match to TRBD1. Trimming cost V 1 base and J 4 bases; bases outside gene matches: 4. Germline assignment: CDR1 SGHAT and CDR2 FQNNGV. This CDR3 is built from 16 residues. CDR3 sequence (DNA): TGTGCCAGCAGCTTAGCCGGGACAGGGGCGTACAATGAGCAGTTCTTC. This translates into CASSLAGTGAYNEQFF.

V usage is TRBV29-1 and J usage is TRBJ2-7; tentative D call: TRBD2 (5 bases). CDR3 size: 11 residues. Trimming took 5 bases from V and 5 from J, leaving 10 bases between them. CDR1 is SQVTM, CDR2 ANQGSEA, per germline. CDR3 nucleotide sequence: TGCAGCGTTTATACGGGGAACGAGCAGTACTTC. This gives the protein CSVYTGNEQYF.

The genes are TRBV6-6 and TRBJ2-7; 9 bases are a match to TRBD1. Trimming removed 0 bases from V and 3 bases from J; junction bases left unmatched: 6. This CDR3 has 16 residues. Germline V CDR1 and CDR2: MNHNY, SVGAGI (reference sequence). As DNA, the CDR3 is TGTGCCAGCAGTTACTCTGACAGGGGGTCAAACTACGAGCAGTACTTC. It encodes CASSYSDRGSNYEQYF.

The rearrangement joins TRBV14 to TRBJ2-1; possible D gene TRBD2, 6 bases. V lost 0 bases and J lost 6, with 15 bases in between. Germline CDR1 reads SGHDN; CDR2 reads FVKESK. The CDR3 consists of 16 residues. CDR3 nucleotide sequence: TGTGCCAGCAGCCAAGATCAGGGCGGGAACTCCAATGAGCAGTTCTTC. Translated, it gives CASSQDQGGNSNEQFF.

DNA of the CDR3: TGTGCCAGCAGTGAGGCGGAGTGGCAGCCCCAGCATTTT. It yields the protein CASSEAEWQPQHF. V is TRBV6-1 and J is TRBJ1-5; D uncertain. Trimming removed 3 bases from V and 7 bases from J, with 10 bases in between. The length of the CDR3 is 13 residues. Germline CDR1 and CDR2: MNHNS and SASEGT.

V usage is TRBV6-1 and J usage is TRBJ2-3; tentatively, D is TRBD1 (6 bases). V was trimmed by 6 bases and J by 4 bases, leaving 17 bases between them. CDR1 is MNHNS and CDR2 is SASEGT in the germline V gene. The CDR3 extends over 15 amino acids. This chain's CDR3 is CASRTGLRGADTQYF. In DNA, the CDR3 is TGTGCCAGCAGGACAGGACTTAGAGGCGCAGATACGCAGTATTTT.

The chain uses TRBV7-9 and TRBJ2-1; D might be TRBD2 (5 bases). The CDR3 runs 17 residues. Trimming took off 5 bases at V and 2 bases at J, with 19 bases between the two ends. CDR1 and CDR2 (germline): SEHNR, FQNEAQ (reference sequence). The CDR3 DNA follows: TGTGCCAGCAGCCGTGGAGCGGCCGAAATGACCTACAATGAGCAGTTCTTC. It specifies CASSRGAAEMTYNEQFF.

The CDR3 is CASSLGASGRLTDTQYF. CDR3 bases: TGTGCCAGCAGCCTAGGGGCTAGCGGGAGACTCACAGATACGCAGTATTTT. The chain uses TRBV11-2 and TRBJ2-3; 10 bases are a match to TRBD2. The J segment lost 2 bases and the V segment lost 5 bases, leaving 10 bases of the junction unmatched. The CDR3 is 17 amino acids. The germline gives CDR1 SGHAT, CDR2 FQNNGV.

The gene calls are TRBV7-8 and TRBJ2-7, with 10 bases identical to TRBD2. Germline-derived CDR1 and CDR2 are SGHVS and FQNEAQ. CDR3 length: 19 amino acids. The junction had 12 bases not matched to a gene; V was cut back by 1 base and J by 0 bases. DNA of the CDR3: TGTGCCAGCAGCTTAGGGGCAGCGGGAGGGTACGGGAGCTCCTACGAGCAGTACTTC. It yields the protein CASSLGAAGGYGSSYEQYF.

V is TRBV4-2 and J is TRBJ2-5; 7 positions agree with TRBD1. The junction had 6 bases not matched to a gene; V was cut back by 6 bases and J by 5 bases. The germline V gene encodes CDR1 LGHNA and CDR2 YNFKEQ. The length of the CDR3 is 13 residues. CDR3 protein: CASSTGVLETQYF. CDR3 bases: TGTGCCAGCAGTACAGGGGTTCTGGAGACCCAGTACTTC.